The T cell receptor beta chain under discussion was sequenced for a study of CD8 T cells in ankylosing spondylitis. Study-wide results and caveats: A CD8+ phenotype characterized the disease-linked clones, which were relatively rare in peripheral blood. Made up of roughly 8 highly homologous variants, a TCR beta motif appeared characteristic of ankylosing spondylitis blood. Before this, some motif variants had been reported in reactive arthritis synovial fluid and blood. In ankylosing spondylitis patients, matched synovial fluid reportedly showed significant enrichment of disease-linked clones.

In making TCR beta libraries, quantitative 5'-RACE with molecular barcodes was used. In TCRdb, the 5' RACE reads were re-called with MiXCR into one record per CDR3 protein. The sample contains 75,000 to 95,000 distinct CDR3 sequences, roughly 8.5% of which appear only once. As regards this clonotype: Antigen: not known.

The V segment lost 2 bases and the J segment 5 bases; nucleotides outside the gene matches: 9. This CDR3 comprises 16 residues. Germline assignment: CDR1 SGHTA and CDR2 FQGNSA. The chain carries TRBV7-2 and TRBJ2-3, with 8 nucleotides matching TRBD2. Sequencing was performed on blood, either unsorted or a sorted T cell fraction (not recorded which). The receptor was derived from a male donor with ankylosing spondylitis. The CDR3 DNA follows: TGTGCCAGCAGCTTAAAAGCGGGAGAGGATAAAGATACGCAGTATTTT. It yields the protein CASSLKAGEDKDTQYF. Combining the CDR3 with reference TRBV7-2 and TRBJ2-3 gives the whole variable domain GAGVSQSPSNKVTEKGKDVELRCDPISGHTALYWYRQSLGQGLEFLIYFQGNSAPDKSGLPSDRFSAERTGGSVSTLTIQRTQQEDSAVYLCASSLKAGEDKDTQYFGPGTRLTVL.